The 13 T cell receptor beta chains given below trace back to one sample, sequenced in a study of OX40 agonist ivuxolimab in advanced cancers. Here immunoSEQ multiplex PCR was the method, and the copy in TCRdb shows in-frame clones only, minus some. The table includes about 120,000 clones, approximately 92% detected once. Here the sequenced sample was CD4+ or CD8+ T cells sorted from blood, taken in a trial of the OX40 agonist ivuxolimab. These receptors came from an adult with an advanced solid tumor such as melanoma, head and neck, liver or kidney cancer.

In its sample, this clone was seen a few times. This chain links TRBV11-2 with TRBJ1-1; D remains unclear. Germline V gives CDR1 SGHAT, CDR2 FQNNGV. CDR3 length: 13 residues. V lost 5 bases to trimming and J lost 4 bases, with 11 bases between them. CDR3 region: CASSPNTVTEAFF. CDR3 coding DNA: TGTGCCAGCAGCCCTAACACCGTCACTGAAGCTTTCTTT.

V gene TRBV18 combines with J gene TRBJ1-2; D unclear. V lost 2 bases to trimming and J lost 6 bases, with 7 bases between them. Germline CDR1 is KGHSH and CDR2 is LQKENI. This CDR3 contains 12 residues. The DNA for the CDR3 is TGTGCCAGCTCACCATCGGGAGATGGCTACACCTTC. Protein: CASSPSGDGYTF.

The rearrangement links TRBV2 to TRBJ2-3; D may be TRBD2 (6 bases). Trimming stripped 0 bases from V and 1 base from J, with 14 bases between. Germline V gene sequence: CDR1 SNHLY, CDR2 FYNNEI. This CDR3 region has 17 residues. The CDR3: CASSEAVGGTGTDTQYF. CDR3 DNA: TGTGCCAGCAGTGAAGCGGTCGGCGGGACCGGCACAGATACGCAGTATTTT. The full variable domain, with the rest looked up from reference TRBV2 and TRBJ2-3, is EPEVTQTPSHQVTQMGQEVILRCVPISNHLYFYWYRQILGQKVEFLVSFYNNEISEKSEIFDDQFSVERPDGSNFTLKIRSTKLEDSAMYFCASSEAVGGTGTDTQYFGPGTRLTVL.

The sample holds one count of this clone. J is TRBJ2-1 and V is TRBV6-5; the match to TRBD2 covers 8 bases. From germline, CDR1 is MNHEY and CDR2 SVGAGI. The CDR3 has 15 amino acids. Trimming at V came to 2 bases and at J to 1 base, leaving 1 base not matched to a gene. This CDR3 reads CASSYQRGSYNEQFF. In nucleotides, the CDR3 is TGTGCCAGCAGTTACCAGCGGGGGTCCTACAATGAGCAGTTCTTC.

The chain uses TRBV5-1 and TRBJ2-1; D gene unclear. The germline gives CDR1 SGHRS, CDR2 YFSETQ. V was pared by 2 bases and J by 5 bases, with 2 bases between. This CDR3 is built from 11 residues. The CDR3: CASSLHNEQFF. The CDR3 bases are TGCGCCAGCAGCTTACACAATGAGCAGTTCTTC.

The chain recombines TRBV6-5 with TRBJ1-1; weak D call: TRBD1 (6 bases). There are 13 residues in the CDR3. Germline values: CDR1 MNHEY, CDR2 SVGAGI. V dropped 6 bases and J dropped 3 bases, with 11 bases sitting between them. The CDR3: CASRQQGYTEAFF. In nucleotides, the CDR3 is TGTGCCAGCAGACAACAGGGATACACTGAAGCTTTCTTT.

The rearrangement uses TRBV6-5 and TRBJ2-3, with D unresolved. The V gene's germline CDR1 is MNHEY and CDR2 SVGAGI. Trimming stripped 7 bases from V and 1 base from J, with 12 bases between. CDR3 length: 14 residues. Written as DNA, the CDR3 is TGTGCCAGCAACCTGAGGCCCGGCACAGATACGCAGTATTTT. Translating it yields CASNLRPGTDTQYF.

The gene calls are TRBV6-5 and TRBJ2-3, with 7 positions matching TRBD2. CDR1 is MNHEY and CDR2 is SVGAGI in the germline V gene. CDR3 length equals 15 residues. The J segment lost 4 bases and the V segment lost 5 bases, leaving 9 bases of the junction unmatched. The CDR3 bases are TGTGCCAGCAGTGTGAGGGCGGGAGCAGCAGATACGCAGTATTTT. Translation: CASSVRAGAADTQYF.

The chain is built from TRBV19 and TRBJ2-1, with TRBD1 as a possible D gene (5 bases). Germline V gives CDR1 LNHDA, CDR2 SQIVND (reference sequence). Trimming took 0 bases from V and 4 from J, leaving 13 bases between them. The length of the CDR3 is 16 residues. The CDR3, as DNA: TGTGCCAGTAGTATAGATCCGGACACCGGGTACAATGAGCAGTTCTTC. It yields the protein CASSIDPDTGYNEQFF.

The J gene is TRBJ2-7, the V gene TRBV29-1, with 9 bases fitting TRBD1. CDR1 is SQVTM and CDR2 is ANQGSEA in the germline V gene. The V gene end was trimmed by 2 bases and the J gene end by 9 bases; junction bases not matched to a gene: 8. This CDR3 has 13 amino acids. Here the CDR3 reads CSVEWTGASGQYF. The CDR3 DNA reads TGCAGCGTTGAATGGACAGGGGCCTCGGGGCAGTACTTC.

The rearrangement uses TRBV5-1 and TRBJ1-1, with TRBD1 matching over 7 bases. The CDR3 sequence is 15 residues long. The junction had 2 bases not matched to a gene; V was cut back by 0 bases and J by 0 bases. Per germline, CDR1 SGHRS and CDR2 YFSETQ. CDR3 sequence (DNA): TGCGCCAGCAGCTTGGCAACAGGGGTGAACACTGAAGCTTTCTTT. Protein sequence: CASSLATGVNTEAFF.

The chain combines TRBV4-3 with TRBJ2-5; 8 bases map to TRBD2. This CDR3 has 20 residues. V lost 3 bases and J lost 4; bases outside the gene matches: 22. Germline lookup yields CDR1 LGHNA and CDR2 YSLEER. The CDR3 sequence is CASSHYVGGSGGSAGETQYF. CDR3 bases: TGCGCCAGCAGCCATTATGTCGGCGGGTCGGGGGGGAGCGCCGGAGAGACCCAGTACTTC.

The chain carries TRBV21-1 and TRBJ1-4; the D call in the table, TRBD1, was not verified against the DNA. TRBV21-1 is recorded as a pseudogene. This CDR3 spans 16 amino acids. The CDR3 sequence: CASTRGQASTNEKLFF. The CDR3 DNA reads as TGTGCCAGCACCCGTGGACAGGCTTCAACTAATGAAAAACTGTTTTTT.